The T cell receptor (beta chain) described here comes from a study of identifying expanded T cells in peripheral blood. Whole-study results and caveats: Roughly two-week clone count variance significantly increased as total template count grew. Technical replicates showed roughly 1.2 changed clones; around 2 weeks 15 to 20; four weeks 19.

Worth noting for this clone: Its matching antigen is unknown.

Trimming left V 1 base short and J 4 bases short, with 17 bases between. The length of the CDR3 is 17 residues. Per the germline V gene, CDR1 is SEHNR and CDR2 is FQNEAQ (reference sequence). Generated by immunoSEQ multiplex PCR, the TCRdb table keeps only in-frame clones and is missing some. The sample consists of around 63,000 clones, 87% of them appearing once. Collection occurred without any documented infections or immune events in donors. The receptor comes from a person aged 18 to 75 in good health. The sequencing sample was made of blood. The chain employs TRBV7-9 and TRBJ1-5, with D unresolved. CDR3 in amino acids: CASSLERGLGRNQPQHF. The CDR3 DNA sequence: TGTGCCAGCAGCTTAGAGAGAGGATTGGGGAGGAATCAGCCCCAGCATTTT.